This TCR beta chain is from a study of cytomegalovirus exposure and HLA in healthy donors. On the study more broadly: Early release data held around 80 million unique TCRs from HLA-typed donors.

60 Vbeta and 13 Jbeta primers were used in PCR. Here immunoSEQ multiplex PCR was the method, and the copy in TCRdb shows in-frame clones only, minus some. The repertoire consists of 72,000 or so clones, with approximately 80% occurring once and the leading ten covering roughly 8%. CDR1 MGHRA and CDR2 YSYEKL come from the germline V gene. Trimming left V 4 bases short and J 7 bases short, with 14 bases between. The CDR3 contains 15 residues. Findings and limits, study-wide: What a later analysis showed was that several of the most significant clusters appeared linked to common viral pathogens.

On this clone: The antigen is not known.

The TCR was taken from a man younger than 35 in good health and CMV-seropositive. Sequences were obtained from PBMCs. This chain connects TRBV4-1 to TRBJ1-6; the D gene is possibly TRBD1 (6 bases). The CDR3 is CASSPRGMENSPLHF. The CDR3 nucleotides read TGCGCCAGCAGCCCAAGGGGGATGGAGAATTCACCCCTCCACTTT.